One sample yielded the 4 T cell receptor beta chains listed below, sequenced in a study of CXCR3-negative and CXCR3-positive naive CD8 T cells. The authors made the TRB cDNA libraries by 5' RACE using UMI labels. Reprocessing the 5' RACE reads, TCRdb reports a single entry for every CDR3 protein and omits DNA. The table lists some 67,000 distinct CDR3 sequences, with roughly 1.5% in the top ten. Sequenced material: naive CXCR3- CD8+ T cells from blood. Subset in this sample: CD45RO-CCR7+CD27+CD95- naive CD8+ T cells lacking CXCR3 (TNR3-). These TCRs come from a human donor in good health. Some clones in this sample may be carry-over from other donors' samples.

The gene calls are TRBV29-1 and TRBJ1-1. Germline CDR1 and CDR2: SQVTM and ANQGSEA. This CDR3 comprises 11 residues. CDR3 sequence: CSVEENTEAFF.

CDR3 sequence: CASSYSPGASSYNEQFF. V usage is TRBV6-6 and J usage is TRBJ2-1; the D call from TCRdb, TRBD1, cannot be confirmed without DNA. Germline CDR1 and CDR2: MNHNY and SVGAGI (reference sequence). CDR3 length: 17 amino acids.

This sequence joins TRBV12-3 or TRBV12-4 and TRBJ1-3. This CDR3 contains 15 residues. CDR3 amino acids: CASSLSNKAGNTIYF.

The chain recombines TRBV18 with TRBJ2-1. Per the germline V gene, CDR1 is KGHSH and CDR2 is LQKENI. The CDR3 is 13 amino acids. This chain's CDR3 is CASSPYNYNEQFF. Full variable domain (missing parts from reference TRBV18 and TRBJ2-1): NAGVMQNPRHLVRRRGQEARLRCSPMKGHSHVYWYRQLPEEGLKFMVYLQKENIIDESGMPKERFSAEFPKEGPSILRIQQVVRGDSAAYFCASSPYNYNEQFFGPGTRLTVL.